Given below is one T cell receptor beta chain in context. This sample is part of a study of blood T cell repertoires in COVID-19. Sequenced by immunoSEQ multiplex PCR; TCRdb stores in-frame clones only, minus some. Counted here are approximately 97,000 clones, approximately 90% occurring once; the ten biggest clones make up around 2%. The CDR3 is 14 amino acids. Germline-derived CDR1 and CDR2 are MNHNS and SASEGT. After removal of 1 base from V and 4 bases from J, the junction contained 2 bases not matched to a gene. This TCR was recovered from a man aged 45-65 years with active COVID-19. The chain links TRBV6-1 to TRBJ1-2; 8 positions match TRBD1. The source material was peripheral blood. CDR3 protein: CASSEVQGVYGYTF. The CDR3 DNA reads TGTGCCAGCAGTGAAGTACAGGGGGTCTATGGCTACACCTTC.